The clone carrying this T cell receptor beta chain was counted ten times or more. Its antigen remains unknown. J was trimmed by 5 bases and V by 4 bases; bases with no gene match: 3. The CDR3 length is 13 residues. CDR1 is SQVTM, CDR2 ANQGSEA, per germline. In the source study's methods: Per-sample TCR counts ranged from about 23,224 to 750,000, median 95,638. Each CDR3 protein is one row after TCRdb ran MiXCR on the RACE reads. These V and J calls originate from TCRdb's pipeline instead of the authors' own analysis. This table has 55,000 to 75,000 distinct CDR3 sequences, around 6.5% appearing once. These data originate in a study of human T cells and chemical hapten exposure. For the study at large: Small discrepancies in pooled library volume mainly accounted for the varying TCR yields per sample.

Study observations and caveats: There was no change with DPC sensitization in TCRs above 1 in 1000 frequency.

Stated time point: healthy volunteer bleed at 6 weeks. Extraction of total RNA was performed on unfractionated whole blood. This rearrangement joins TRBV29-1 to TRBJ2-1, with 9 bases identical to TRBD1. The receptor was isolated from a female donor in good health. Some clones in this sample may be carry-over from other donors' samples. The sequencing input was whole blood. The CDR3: CSVGTGVNNEQFF. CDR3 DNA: TGCAGCGTTGGGACAGGGGTCAACAATGAGCAGTTCTTC.